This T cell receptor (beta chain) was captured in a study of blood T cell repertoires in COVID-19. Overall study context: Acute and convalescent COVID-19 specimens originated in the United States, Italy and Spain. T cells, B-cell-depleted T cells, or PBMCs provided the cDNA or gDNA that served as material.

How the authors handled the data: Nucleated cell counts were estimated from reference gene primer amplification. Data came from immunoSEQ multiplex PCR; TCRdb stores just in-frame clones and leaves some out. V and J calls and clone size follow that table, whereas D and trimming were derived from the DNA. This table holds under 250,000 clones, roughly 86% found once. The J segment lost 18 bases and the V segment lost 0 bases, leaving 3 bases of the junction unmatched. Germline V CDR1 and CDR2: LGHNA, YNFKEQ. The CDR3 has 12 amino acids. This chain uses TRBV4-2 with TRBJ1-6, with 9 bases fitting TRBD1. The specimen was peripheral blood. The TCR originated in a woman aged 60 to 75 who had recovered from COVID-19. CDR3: CASSQEQGAHHF. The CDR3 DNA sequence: TGTGCCAGCAGCCAAGAACAGGGGGCTCACCACTTT.